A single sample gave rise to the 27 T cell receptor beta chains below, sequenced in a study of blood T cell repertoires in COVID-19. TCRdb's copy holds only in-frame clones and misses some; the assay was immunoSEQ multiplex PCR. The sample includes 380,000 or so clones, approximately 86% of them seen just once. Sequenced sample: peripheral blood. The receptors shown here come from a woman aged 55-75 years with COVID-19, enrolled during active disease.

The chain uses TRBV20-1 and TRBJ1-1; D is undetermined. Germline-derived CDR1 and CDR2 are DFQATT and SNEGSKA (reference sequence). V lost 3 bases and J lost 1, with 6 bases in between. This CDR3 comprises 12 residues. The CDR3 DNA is TGCAGTGCTAGTCCCAGGAACACTGAAGCTTTCTTT. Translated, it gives CSASPRNTEAFF.

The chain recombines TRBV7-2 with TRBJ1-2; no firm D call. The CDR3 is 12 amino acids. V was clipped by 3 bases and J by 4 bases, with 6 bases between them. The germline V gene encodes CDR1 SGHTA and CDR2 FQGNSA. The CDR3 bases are TGTGCCAGCAGCTTTCTCAGCTATGGCTACACCTTC. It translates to CASSFLSYGYTF. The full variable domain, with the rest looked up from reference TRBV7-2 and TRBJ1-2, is GAGVSQSPSNKVTEKGKDVELRCDPISGHTALYWYRQSLGQGLEFLIYFQGNSAPDKSGLPSDRFSAERTGGSVSTLTIQRTQQEDSAVYLCASSFLSYGYTFGSGTRLTVV.

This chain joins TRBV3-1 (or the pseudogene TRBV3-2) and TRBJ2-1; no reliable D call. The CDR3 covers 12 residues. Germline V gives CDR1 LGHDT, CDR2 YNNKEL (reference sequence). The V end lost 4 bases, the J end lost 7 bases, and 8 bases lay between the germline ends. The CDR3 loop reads CASSPLANEQFF. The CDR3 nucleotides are TGTGCCAGCAGCCCGCTCGCGAATGAGCAGTTCTTC.

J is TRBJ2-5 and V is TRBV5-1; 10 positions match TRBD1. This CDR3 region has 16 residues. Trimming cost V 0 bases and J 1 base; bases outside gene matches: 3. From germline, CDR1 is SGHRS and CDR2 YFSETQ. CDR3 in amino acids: CASSLGRDRGQETQYF. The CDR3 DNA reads TGCGCCAGCAGCTTGGGGCGGGACAGGGGCCAAGAGACCCAGTACTTC.

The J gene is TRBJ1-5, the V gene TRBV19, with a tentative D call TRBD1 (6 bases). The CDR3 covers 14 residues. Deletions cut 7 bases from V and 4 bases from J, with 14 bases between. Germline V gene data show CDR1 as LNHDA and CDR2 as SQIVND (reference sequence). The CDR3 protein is CASNYRVGNQPQHF. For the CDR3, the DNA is TGTGCCAGTAATTACAGGGTAGGGAATCAGCCCCAGCATTTT.

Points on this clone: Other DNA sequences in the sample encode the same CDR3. Here the CDR3 reads CASSPGGQETQYF. CDR3 nucleotides: TGCGCCAGCAGCCCGGGGGGGCAAGAGACCCAGTACTTC. The chain joins TRBV5-1 to TRBJ2-5; 8 bases align to TRBD2. The V gene's germline CDR1 is SGHRS and CDR2 YFSETQ. Losses at the gene ends were 4 bases for V and 2 bases for J; bases not matched to a gene: 1. This CDR3 spans 13 amino acids.

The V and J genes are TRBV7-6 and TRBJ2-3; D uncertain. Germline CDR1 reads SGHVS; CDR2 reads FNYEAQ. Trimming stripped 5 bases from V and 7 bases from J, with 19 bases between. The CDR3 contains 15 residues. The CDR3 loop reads CASSSPFAPKHTQYF. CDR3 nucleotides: TGTGCCAGCAGCAGCCCTTTCGCCCCGAAACATACGCAGTATTTT.

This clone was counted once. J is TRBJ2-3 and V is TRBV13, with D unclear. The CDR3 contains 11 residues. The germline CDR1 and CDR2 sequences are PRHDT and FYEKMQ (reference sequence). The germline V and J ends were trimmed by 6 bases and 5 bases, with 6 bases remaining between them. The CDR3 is CASRSIDTQYF. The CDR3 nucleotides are TGTGCCAGCAGATCTATAGATACGCAGTATTTT.

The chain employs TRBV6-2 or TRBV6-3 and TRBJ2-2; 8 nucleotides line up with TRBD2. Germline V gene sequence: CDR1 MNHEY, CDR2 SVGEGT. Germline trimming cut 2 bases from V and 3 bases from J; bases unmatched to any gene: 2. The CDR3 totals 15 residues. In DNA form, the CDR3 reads TGTGCCAGCAGTTACCTTAGCGGGGACACCGGGGAGCTGTTTTTT. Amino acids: CASSYLSGDTGELFF.

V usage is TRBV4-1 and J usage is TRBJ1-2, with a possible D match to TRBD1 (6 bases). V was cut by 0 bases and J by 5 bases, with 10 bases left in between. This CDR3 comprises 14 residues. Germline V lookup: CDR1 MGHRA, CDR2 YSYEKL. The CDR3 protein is CASSQDDRPYGYTF. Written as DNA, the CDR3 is TGCGCCAGCAGCCAAGATGACAGGCCTTATGGCTACACCTTC.

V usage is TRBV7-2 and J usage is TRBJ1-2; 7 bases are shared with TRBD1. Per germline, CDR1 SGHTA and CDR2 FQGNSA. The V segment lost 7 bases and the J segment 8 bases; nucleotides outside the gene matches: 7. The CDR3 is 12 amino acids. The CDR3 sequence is CASIEGGWGYTF. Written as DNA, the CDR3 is TGTGCCAGCATCGAAGGGGGCTGGGGCTACACCTTC.

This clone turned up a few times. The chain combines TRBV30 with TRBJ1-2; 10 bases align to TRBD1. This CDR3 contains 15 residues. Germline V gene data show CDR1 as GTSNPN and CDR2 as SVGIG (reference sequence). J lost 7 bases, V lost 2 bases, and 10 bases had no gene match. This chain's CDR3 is CAWSRRQGARSGYTF. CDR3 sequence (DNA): TGTGCCTGGAGTCGTCGACAGGGGGCTAGGAGTGGCTACACCTTC.

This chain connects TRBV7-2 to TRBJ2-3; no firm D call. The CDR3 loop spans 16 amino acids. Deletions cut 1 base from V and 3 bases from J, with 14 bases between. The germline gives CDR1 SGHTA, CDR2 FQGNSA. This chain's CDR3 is CASSLVGRKVTDTQYF. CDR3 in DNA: TGTGCCAGCAGCTTAGTGGGCAGGAAAGTAACAGATACGCAGTATTTT.

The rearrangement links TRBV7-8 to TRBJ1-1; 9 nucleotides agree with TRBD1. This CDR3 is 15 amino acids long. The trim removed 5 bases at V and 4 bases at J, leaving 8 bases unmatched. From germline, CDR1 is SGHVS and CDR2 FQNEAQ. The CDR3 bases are TGTGCCAGCAGCCCTTGGGCGGACAGGGGCACTGAAGCTTTCTTT. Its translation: CASSPWADRGTEAFF.

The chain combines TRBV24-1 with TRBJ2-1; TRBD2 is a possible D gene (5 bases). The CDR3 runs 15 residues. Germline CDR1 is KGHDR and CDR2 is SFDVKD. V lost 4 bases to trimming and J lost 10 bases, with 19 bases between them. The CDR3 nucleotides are TGTGCCACCAGTGACACGGGATTAATGAATCAAGAGCAGTTCTTC. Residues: CATSDTGLMNQEQFF.

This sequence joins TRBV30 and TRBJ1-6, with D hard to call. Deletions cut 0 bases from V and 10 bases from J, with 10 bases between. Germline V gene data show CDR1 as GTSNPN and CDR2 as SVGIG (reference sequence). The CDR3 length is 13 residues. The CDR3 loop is CAWSVPRGSPLHF. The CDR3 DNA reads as TGTGCCTGGAGTGTACCGCGGGGATCACCCCTCCACTTT.

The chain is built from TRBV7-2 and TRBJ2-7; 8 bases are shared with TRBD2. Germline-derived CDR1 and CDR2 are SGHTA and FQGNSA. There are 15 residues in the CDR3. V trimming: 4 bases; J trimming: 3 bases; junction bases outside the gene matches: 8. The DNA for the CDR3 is TGTGCCAGCAGCTCCCCCGGACTAGCCCTCTACGAGCAGTACTTC. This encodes CASSSPGLALYEQYF.

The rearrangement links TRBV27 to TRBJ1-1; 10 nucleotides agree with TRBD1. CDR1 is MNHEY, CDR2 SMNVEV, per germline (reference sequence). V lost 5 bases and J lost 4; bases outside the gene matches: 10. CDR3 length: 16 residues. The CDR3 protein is CASSPLGTGVGTEAFF. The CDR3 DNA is TGTGCCAGCAGTCCCCTCGGGACAGGGGTTGGCACTGAAGCTTTCTTT.

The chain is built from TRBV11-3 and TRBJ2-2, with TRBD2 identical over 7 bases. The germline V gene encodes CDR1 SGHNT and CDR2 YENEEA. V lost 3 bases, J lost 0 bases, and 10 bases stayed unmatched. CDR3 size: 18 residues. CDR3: CASSFETSLYANTGELFF. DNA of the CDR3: TGTGCCAGCAGCTTCGAGACTAGCTTATACGCGAACACCGGGGAGCTGTTTTTT.

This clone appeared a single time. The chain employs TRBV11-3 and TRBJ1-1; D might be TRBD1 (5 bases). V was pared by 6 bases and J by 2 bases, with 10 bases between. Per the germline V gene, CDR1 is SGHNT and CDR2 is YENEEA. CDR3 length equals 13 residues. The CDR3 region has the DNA TGTGCCAGCAGAAAACAGGACAACACTGAAGCTTTCTTT. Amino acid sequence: CASRKQDNTEAFF.

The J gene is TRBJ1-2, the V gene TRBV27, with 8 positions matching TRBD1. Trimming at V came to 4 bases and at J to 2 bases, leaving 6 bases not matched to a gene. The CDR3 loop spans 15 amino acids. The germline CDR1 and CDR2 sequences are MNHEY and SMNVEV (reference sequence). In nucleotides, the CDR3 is TGTGCCAGCAGTTCTCAGGGGGCAGGCAACTATGGCTACACCTTC. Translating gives CASSSQGAGNYGYTF.

CDR3 loop: CAIGGQGYYGYTF. The CDR3 DNA is TGTGCCATCGGAGGACAGGGGTACTATGGCTACACCTTC. The rearrangement joins TRBV6-5 to TRBJ1-2; 9 nucleotides line up with TRBD1. Unmatched junction bases numbered 6, after V lost 10 bases and J lost 3 bases. The V gene's germline CDR1 is MNHEY and CDR2 SVGAGI. This CDR3 has 13 residues.

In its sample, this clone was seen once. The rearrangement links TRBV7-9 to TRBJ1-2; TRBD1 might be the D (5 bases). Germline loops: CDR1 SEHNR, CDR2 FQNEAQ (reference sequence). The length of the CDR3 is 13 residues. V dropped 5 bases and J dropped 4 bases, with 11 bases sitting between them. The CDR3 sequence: CASSQDTVYGYTF. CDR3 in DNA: TGTGCCAGCAGCCAGGACACTGTCTATGGCTACACCTTC.

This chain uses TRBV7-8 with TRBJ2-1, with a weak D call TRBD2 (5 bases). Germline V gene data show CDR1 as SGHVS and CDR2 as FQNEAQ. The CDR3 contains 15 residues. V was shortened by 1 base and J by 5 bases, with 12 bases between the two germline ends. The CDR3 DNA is TGTGCCAGCAGCTTAGGAGGGTTTCCAGACAATGAGCAGTTCTTC. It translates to CASSLGGFPDNEQFF.

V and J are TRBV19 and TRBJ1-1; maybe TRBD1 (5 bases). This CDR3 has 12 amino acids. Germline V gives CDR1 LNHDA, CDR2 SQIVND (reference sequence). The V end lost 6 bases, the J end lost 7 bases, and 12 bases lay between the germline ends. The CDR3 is CASSRQPNEAFF. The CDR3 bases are TGTGCCAGTAGCAGACAGCCCAATGAAGCTTTCTTT.

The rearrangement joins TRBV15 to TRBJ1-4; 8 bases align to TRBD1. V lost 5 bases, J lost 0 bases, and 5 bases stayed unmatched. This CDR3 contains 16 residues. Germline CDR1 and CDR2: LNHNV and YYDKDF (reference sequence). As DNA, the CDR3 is TGTGCCACCAGCGGGGACAGGTTTGCAACTAATGAAAAACTGTTTTTT. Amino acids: CATSGDRFATNEKLFF. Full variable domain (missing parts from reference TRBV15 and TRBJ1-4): DAMVIQNPRYQVTQFGKPVTLSCSQTLNHNVMYWYQQKSSQAPKLLFHYYDKDFNNEADTPDNFQSRRPNTSFCFLDIRSPGLGDTAMYLCATSGDRFATNEKLFFGSGTQLSVL.

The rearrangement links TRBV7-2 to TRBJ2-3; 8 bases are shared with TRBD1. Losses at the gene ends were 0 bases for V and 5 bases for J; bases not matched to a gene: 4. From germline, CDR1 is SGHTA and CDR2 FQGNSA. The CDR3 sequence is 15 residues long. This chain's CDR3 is CASSLARQGQDTQYF. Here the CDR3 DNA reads TGTGCCAGCAGCTTAGCGAGACAGGGGCAAGATACGCAGTATTTT.